This entry is about one T cell receptor (beta chain). Its target is not known. CDR1 is MNHNY, CDR2 SVGAGI, per germline (reference sequence). The CDR3 contains 14 residues. V lost 6 bases and J lost 2, with 14 bases in between. This entry comes from a study of cytomegalovirus exposure and HLA in healthy donors. Study findings and constraints: In vitro data verified a few CMV-associated chains as specific for CMV antigens.

Both 60 Vbeta primers and 13 Jbeta primers went into the PCR. Method: immunoSEQ multiplex PCR; TCRdb's copy keeps in-frame clones and lacks some. The specimen's table records 150,000 or so clones. The clonotype comes from a woman between 50 and 59 years old in good health and CMV-seronegative. Source material: PBMCs. The chain is built from TRBV6-6 and TRBJ2-7; a weak D match, TRBD2 (6 bases). The CDR3 sequence: CASSPGLPPYEQYF. The CDR3, as DNA: TGTGCCAGCAGCCCGGGACTCCCCCCCTACGAGCAGTACTTC.